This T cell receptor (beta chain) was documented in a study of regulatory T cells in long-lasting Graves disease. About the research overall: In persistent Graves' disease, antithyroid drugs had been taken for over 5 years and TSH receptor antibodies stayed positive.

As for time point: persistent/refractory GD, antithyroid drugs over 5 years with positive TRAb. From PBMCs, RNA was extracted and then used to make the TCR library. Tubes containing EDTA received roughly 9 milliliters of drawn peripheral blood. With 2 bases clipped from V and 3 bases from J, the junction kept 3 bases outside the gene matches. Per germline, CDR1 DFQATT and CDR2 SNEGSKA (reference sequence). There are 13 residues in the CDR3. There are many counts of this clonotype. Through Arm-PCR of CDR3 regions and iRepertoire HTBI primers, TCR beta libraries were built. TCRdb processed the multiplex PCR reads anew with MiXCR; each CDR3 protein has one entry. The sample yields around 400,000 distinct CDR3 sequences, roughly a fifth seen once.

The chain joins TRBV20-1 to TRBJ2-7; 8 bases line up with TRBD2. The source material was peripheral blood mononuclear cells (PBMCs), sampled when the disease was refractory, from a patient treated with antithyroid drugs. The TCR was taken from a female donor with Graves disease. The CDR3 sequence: CSARYLAGYEQYF. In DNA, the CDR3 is TGCAGTGCTAGATACCTAGCGGGCTACGAGCAGTACTTC.